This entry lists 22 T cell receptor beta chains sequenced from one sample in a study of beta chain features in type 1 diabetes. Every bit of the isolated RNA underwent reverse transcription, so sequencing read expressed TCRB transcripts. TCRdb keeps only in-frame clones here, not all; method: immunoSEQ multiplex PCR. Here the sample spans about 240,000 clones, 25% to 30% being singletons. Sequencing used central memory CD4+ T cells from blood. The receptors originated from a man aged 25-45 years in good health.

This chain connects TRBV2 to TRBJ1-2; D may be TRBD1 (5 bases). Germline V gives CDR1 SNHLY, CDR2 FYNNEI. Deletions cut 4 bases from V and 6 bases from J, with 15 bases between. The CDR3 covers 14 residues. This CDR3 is CASSATGSSNGYTF. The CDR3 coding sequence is TGTGCCAGCAGTGCCACAGGATCCAGTAATGGCTACACCTTC.

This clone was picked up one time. CDR3 coding DNA: TGTGCCAGCATGAGACATAACCAAGAGACCCAGTACTTC. This encodes CASMRHNQETQYF. The rearrangement joins TRBV6-5 to TRBJ2-5; D unresolved. V lost 7 bases, J lost 0 bases, and 9 bases lay in between. Germline loops: CDR1 MNHEY, CDR2 SVGAGI. The CDR3 is 13 amino acids.

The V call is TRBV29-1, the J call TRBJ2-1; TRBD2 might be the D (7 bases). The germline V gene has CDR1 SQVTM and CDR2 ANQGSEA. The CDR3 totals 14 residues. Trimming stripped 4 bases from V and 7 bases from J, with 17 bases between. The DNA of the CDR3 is TGCAGCGTTGGAGCCGGGGGGCTGATAAATGAGCAGTTCTTC. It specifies CSVGAGGLINEQFF.

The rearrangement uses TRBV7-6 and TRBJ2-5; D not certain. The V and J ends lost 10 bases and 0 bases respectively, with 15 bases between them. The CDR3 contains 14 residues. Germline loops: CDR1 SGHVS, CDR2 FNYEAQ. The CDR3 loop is CATVEKQNQETQYF. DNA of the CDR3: TGTGCCACCGTCGAGAAACAGAACCAAGAGACCCAGTACTTC.

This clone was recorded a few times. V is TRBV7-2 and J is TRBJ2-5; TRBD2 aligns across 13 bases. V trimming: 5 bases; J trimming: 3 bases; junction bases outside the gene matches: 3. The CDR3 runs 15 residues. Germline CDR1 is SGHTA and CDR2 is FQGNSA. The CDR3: CASSRTSGREETQYF. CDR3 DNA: TGTGCCAGCAGCCGGACTAGCGGGAGAGAAGAGACCCAGTACTTC.

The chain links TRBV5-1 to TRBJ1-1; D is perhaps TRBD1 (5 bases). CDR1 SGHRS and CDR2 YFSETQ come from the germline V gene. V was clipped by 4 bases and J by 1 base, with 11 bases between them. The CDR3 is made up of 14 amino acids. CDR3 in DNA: TGCGCCAGCAGCCCGGGACTGGAGAACACTGAAGCTTTCTTT. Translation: CASSPGLENTEAFF.

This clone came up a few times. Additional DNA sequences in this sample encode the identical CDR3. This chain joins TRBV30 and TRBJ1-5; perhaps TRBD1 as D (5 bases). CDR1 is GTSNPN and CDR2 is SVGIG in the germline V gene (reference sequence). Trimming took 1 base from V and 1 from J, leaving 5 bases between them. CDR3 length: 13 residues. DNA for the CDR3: TGTGCCTGGAGTGGGGGGAGCAATCAGCCCCAGCATTTT. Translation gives CAWSGGSNQPQHF.

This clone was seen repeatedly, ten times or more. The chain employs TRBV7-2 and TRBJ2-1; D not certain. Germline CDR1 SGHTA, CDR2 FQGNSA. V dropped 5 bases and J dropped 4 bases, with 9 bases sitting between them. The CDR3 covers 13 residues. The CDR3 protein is CASSLAEYNEQFF. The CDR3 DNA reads TGTGCCAGCAGCCTGGCTGAGTACAATGAGCAGTTCTTC. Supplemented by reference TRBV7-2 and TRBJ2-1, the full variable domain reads GAGVSQSPSNKVTEKGKDVELRCDPISGHTALYWYRQSLGQGLEFLIYFQGNSAPDKSGLPSDRFSAERTGGSVSTLTIQRTQQEDSAVYLCASSLAEYNEQFFGPGTRLTVL.

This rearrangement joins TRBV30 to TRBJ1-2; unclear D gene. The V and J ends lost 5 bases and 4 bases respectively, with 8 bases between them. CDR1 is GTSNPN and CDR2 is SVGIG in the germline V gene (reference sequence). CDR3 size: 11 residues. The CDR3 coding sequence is TGTGCCTGGTTAAATGGCTATGGCTACACCTTC. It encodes CAWLNGYGYTF.

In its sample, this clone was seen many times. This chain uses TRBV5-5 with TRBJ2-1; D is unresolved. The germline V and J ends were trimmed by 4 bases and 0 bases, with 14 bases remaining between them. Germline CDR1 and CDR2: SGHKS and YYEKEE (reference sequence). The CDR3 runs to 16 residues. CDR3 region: CASSPTASNSYNEQFF. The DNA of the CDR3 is TGTGCCAGCAGCCCTACTGCGTCGAACTCCTACAATGAGCAGTTCTTC.

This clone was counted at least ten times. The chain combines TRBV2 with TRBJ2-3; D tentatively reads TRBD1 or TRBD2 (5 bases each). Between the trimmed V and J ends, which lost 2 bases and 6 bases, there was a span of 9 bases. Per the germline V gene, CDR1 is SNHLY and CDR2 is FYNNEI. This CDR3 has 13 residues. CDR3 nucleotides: TGTGCCAGCAGTGAACAGGGCGGGGATACGCAGTATTTT. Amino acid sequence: CASSEQGGDTQYF. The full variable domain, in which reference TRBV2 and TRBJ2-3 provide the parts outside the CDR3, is EPEVTQTPSHQVTQMGQEVILRCVPISNHLYFYWYRQILGQKVEFLVSFYNNEISEKSEIFDDQFSVERPDGSNFTLKIRSTKLEDSAMYFCASSEQGGDTQYFGPGTRLTVL.

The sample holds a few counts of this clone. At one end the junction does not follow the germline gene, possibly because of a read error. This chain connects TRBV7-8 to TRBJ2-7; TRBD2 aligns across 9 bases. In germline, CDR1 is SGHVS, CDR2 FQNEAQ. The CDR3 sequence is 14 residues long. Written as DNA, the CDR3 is TGTGCCAGCAGCCTAGCGGGAACCCCTTACGAGCAGTACTTC. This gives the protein CASSLAGTPYEQYF.

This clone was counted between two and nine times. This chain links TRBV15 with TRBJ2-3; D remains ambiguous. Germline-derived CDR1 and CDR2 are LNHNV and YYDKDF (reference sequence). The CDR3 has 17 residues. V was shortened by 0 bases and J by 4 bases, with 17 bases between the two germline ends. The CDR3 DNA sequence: TGTGCCACCAGCAGAGATGGAACCGGGTTAGCCGCAGATACGCAGTATTTT. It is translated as CATSRDGTGLAADTQYF.

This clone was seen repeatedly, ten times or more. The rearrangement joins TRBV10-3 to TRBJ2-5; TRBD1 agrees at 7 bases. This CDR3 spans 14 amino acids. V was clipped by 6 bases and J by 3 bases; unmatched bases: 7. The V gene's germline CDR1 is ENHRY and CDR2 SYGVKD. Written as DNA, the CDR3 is TGTGCCATCAGCCTAACAGGGGTTGAAGAGACCCAGTACTTC. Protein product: CAISLTGVEETQYF.

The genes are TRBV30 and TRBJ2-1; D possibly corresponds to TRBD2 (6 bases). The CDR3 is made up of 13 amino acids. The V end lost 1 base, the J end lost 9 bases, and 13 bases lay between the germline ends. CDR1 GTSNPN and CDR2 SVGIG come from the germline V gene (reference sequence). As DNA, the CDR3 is TGTGCCTGGAGTGGACATCCCGGGGGTGAGCAGTTCTTC. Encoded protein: CAWSGHPGGEQFF.

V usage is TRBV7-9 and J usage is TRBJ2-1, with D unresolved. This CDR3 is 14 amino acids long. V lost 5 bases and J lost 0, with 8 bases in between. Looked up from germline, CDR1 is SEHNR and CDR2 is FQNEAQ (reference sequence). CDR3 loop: CASSMTSSYNEQFF. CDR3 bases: TGTGCCAGCAGCATGACGAGCTCCTACAATGAGCAGTTCTTC.

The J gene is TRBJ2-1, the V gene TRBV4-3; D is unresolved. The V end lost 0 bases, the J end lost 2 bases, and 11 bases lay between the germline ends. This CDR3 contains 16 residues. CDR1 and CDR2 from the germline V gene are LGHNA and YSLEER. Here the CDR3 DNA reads TGCGCCAGCAGCCAAGACCGCGTCGTAGCCTACAATGAGCAGTTCTTC. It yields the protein CASSQDRVVAYNEQFF.

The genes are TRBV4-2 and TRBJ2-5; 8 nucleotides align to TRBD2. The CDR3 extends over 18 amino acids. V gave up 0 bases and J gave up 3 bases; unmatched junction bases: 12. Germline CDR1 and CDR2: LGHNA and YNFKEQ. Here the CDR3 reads CASSQDVPWVAGKETQYF. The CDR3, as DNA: TGTGCCAGCAGCCAAGACGTCCCCTGGGTAGCGGGGAAAGAGACCCAGTACTTC.

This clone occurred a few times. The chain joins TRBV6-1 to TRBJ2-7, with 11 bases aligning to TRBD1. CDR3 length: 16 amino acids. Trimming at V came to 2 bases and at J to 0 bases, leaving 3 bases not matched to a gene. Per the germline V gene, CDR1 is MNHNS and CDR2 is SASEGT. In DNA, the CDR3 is TGTGCCAGCAGTGAAATGGGGACAGGGGGCTCCTACGAGCAGTACTTC. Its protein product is CASSEMGTGGSYEQYF.

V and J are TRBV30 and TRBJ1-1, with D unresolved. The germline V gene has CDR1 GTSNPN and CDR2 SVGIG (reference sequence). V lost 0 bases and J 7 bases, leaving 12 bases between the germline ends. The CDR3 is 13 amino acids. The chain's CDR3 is CAWSVLLRSEAFF. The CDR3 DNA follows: TGTGCCTGGAGTGTACTCTTAAGAAGTGAAGCTTTCTTT.

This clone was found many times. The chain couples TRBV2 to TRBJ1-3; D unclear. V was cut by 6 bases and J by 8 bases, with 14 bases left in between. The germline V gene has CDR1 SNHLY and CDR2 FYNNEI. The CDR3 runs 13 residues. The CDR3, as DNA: TGTGCCAGCAGCGCAGACGGCCGATACACCATATATTTT. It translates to CASSADGRYTIYF.

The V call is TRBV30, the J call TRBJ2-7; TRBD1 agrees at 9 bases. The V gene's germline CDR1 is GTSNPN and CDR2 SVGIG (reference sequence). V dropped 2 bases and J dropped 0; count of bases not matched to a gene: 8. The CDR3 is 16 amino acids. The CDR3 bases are TGTGCCTGGAGTTATCTTGGACAGGGGATCTCCTACGAGCAGTACTTC. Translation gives CAWSYLGQGISYEQYF.